This T cell receptor (beta chain) was profiled in a study of identical twins. Trimming removed 0 bases at V and 13 bases at J, with 16 bases between. The CDR3 sequence is 14 residues long. CDR1 MGHRA and CDR2 YSYEKL come from the germline V gene. No donor was unhealthy or non-Caucasian. TCRdb re-called the 5' RACE reads through MiXCR, storing one row per CDR3 protein. The profile shows around 1.7 million distinct CDR3 sequences, around 29% of them singletons. Regarding this clonotype: The antigen remains unidentified.

Whole-study findings and limits: In zero-insertion analyses, partial confounding could arise from invariant MAIT and iNKT cells. The models systematically underestimated how much out-of-frame TCR alpha was shared in monozygotic twins. Abundant beta clonotypes from cord blood had fewer insertions, unlike memory repertoires, which showed none.

This receptor was identified in a newborn girl in good health. The sequencing sample was made of cord blood. The J gene is TRBJ2-4, the V gene TRBV4-1; either TRBD1 or TRBD2 may fit D (5 bases each). DNA of the CDR3: TGCGCCAGCAGCCAAGATCGGGGCTTCTTCGGGCAGTACTTC. Protein sequence: CASSQDRGFFGQYF.